Listed here are 22 T cell receptor beta chains from one sample, sequenced in a study of shared clonotypes between healthy human individuals. This table comes from immunoSEQ multiplex PCR, and its TCRdb copy is limited to in-frame clones, with some not included. Of some 2.3 million clones in the sample, 85% to 95% were seen once. Source material: naive CD4+ T cells from PBMCs. Subset specified: CD45RA+ positively selected. The receptors shown here come from a man younger than 35 in good health. Some clones in this sample may be carry-over from other donors' samples.

Comment on this clone: The sample holds other DNA sequences that translate to the same CDR3. This rearrangement joins TRBV5-1 to TRBJ2-7; 11 bases are shared with TRBD2. Unmatched junction bases numbered 2, after V lost 0 bases and J lost 3 bases. This CDR3 spans 15 amino acids. CDR1 SGHRS and CDR2 YFSETQ come from the germline V gene. The CDR3 reads CASSLAGLAGYEQYF. In DNA form, the CDR3 reads TGCGCCAGCAGCTTGGCCGGACTAGCGGGCTACGAGCAGTACTTC. Full variable domain (remainder filled in from reference TRBV5-1 and TRBJ2-7): KAGVTQTPRYLIKTRGQQVTLSCSPISGHRSVSWYQQTPGQGLQFLFEYFSETQRNKGNFPGRFSGRQFSNSRSEMNVSTLELGDSALYLCASSLAGLAGYEQYFGPGTRLTVT.

This clone was observed a single time. V is TRBV30 and J is TRBJ2-2; D is possibly TRBD2 (6 bases). This CDR3 comprises 13 residues. In germline, CDR1 is GTSNPN, CDR2 SVGIG (reference sequence). Trimming cost V 4 bases and J 7 bases, with 13 bases left between them. This chain's CDR3 is CAWMWGVGGELFF. In DNA, the CDR3 is TGTGCCTGGATGTGGGGGGTTGGCGGGGAGCTGTTTTTT. Combining the CDR3 with reference TRBV30 and TRBJ2-2 gives the whole variable domain SQTIHQWPATLVQPVGSPLSLECTVEGTSNPNLYWYRQAAGRGLQLLFYSVGIGQISSEVPQNLSASRPQDRQFILSSKKLLLSDSGFYLCAWMWGVGGELFFGEGSRLTVL.

On this clone itself: The same CDR3 can be traced to other DNA sequences in this sample. The chain joins TRBV20-1 to TRBJ2-7; D is unresolved. The CDR3 totals 11 residues. Per germline, CDR1 DFQATT and CDR2 SNEGSKA (reference sequence). Trimming cost V 0 bases and J 4 bases, with 4 bases left between them. This chain's CDR3 is CSARDLYEQYF. CDR3 coding DNA: TGCAGTGCTAGAGATCTATACGAGCAGTACTTC.

The chain recombines TRBV4-2 with TRBJ1-4; D perhaps matches TRBD1 (5 bases). The V gene lost 1 base and the J gene lost 6 bases, with 12 bases spanning the gap. This CDR3 spans 15 amino acids. Germline lookup yields CDR1 LGHNA and CDR2 YNFKEQ. CDR3 in DNA: TGTGCCAGCAGCCAAGGGCCGGGGGGAGATGAAAAACTGTTTTTT. It translates to CASSQGPGGDEKLFF.

A remark on this clone: This specimen includes other DNA sequences encoding the same CDR3. The rearrangement links TRBV6-5 to TRBJ1-1; the D is unclear. In germline, CDR1 is MNHEY, CDR2 SVGAGI. The CDR3 runs to 14 residues. V gave up 2 bases and J gave up 1 base, with 8 bases separating them. This CDR3 reads CASSYRTGNTEAFF. CDR3 DNA: TGTGCCAGCAGTTACAGGACGGGGAACACTGAAGCTTTCTTT.

The sample holds one count of this clone. The V gene is TRBV2, the J gene TRBJ1-5; 7 positions agree with TRBD1. The CDR3 consists of 16 residues. Unmatched junction bases numbered 8, after V lost 0 bases and J lost 6 bases. CDR1 is SNHLY and CDR2 is FYNNEI in the germline V gene. CDR3 in amino acids: CASSEAPTGPGQPQHF. In nucleotides, the CDR3 is TGTGCCAGCAGTGAAGCGCCGACAGGGCCGGGTCAGCCCCAGCATTTT.

The chain recombines TRBV6-1 with TRBJ1-1; TRBD1 might be the D (5 bases). The germline V gene has CDR1 MNHNS and CDR2 SASEGT. This CDR3 contains 16 residues. Trimming took off 0 bases at V and 2 bases at J, with 13 bases between the two ends. The CDR3 DNA reads TGTGCCAGCAGTGAAGCGGGGTCCCGGGGCAACACTGAAGCTTTCTTT. It translates to CASSEAGSRGNTEAFF.

For this clone: The sample contains more than one DNA sequence encoding this CDR3. This rearrangement joins TRBV7-2 to TRBJ2-7, with 11 bases matching TRBD1. In germline, CDR1 is SGHTA, CDR2 FQGNSA. CDR3 length: 14 residues. Germline trimming cut 5 bases from V and 2 bases from J; bases unmatched to any gene: 2. The CDR3: CASSRDRGTYEQYF. Here the CDR3 DNA reads TGTGCCAGCAGCCGGGACAGGGGGACCTACGAGCAGTACTTC.

The chain links TRBV11-3 to TRBJ2-3; 12 positions agree with TRBD2. Germline CDR1 is SGHNT and CDR2 is YENEEA. This CDR3 comprises 16 residues. Unmatched junction bases numbered 7, after V lost 5 bases and J lost 4 bases. CDR3 sequence: CASSPQGLAGSDTQYF. CDR3 nucleotides: TGTGCCAGCAGCCCACAGGGACTAGCGGGTTCAGATACGCAGTATTTT.

The chain uses TRBV10-2 and TRBJ2-7, with a possible D match to TRBD2 (5 bases). V was pared by 6 bases and J by 3 bases, with 15 bases between. Germline-derived CDR1 and CDR2 are WSHSY and SAAADI. The CDR3 is 14 residues long. This CDR3 is CASSSRDRGYEQYF. CDR3 sequence (DNA): TGCGCCAGCAGCTCCCGGGATCGAGGCTACGAGCAGTACTTC.

The genes are TRBV2 and TRBJ2-7; 9 bases are shared with TRBD1. This CDR3 has 13 residues. Germline V gives CDR1 SNHLY, CDR2 FYNNEI. V lost 10 bases, J lost 5 bases, and 9 bases stayed unmatched. The CDR3 sequence is CATGGQGGHEQYF. The DNA for the CDR3 is TGTGCCACCGGGGGACAGGGAGGCCACGAGCAGTACTTC.

This clone has just a few counts. This same CDR3 is encoded by further DNA sequences in the sample. The chain combines TRBV7-9 with TRBJ1-1, with TRBD1 matching 9 bases. CDR3 size: 14 residues. Germline values: CDR1 SEHNR, CDR2 FQNEAQ (reference sequence). Trimming removed 4 bases from V and 5 bases from J; junction bases left unmatched: 5. CDR3 sequence reads: CASSSRDRVTEAFF. The CDR3, as DNA: TGTGCCAGCAGCTCCCGGGACAGGGTTACTGAAGCTTTCTTT.

This chain uses TRBV18 with TRBJ1-2; no clear D. V gave up 3 bases and J gave up 4 bases, with 15 bases separating them. CDR3 size: 15 residues. Per the germline V gene, CDR1 is KGHSH and CDR2 is LQKENI. CDR3 sequence: CASSPGNYAGYGYTF. The CDR3 DNA reads as TGTGCCAGCTCACCGGGGAACTATGCGGGCTATGGCTACACCTTC.

The CDR3 DNA reads TGCAGCGCGACGCAGGGGGAAGGCACTGAAGCTTTCTTT. Protein product: CSATQGEGTEAFF. The chain joins TRBV29-1 to TRBJ1-1, with 7 nucleotides matching TRBD1. The CDR3 spans 13 residues. Germline V gene data show CDR1 as SQVTM and CDR2 as ANQGSEA. The ends lost 7 bases at V and 4 bases at J; junction bases unmatched: 9.

The V call is TRBV28, the J call TRBJ2-3, with 10 nucleotides matching TRBD1. Looked up from germline, CDR1 is MDHEN and CDR2 is SYDVKM. The CDR3 totals 16 residues. Trimming removed 2 bases from V and 4 bases from J; junction bases left unmatched: 6. CDR3 sequence reads: CASSLGKTGGPDTQYF. For the CDR3, the DNA is TGTGCCAGCAGTTTAGGGAAGACAGGGGGCCCAGATACGCAGTATTTT. Looking up the rest from reference TRBV28 and TRBJ2-3 gives the full variable domain: DVKVTQSSRYLVKRTGEKVFLECVQDMDHENMFWYRQDPGLGLRLIYFSYDVKMKEKGDIPEGYSVSREKKERFSLILESASTNQTSMYLCASSLGKTGGPDTQYFGPGTRLTVL.

Only one count was recorded for this clone. The rearrangement joins TRBV7-2 to TRBJ2-3, with 7 bases identical to TRBD2. The germline V gene encodes CDR1 SGHTA and CDR2 FQGNSA. V shed 5 bases, J shed 4 bases, and the junction held 6 bases outside the gene matches. This CDR3 has 14 amino acids. CDR3 in DNA: TGTGCCAGCAGCCTGACTAGCCCCCCAGATACGCAGTATTTT. Translating gives CASSLTSPPDTQYF.

This sequence joins TRBV6-5 and TRBJ1-5; maybe TRBD1 (5 bases). The CDR3 contains 15 residues. V lost 2 bases, J lost 7 bases, and 15 bases lay in between. Germline CDR1 is MNHEY and CDR2 is SVGAGI. The DNA of the CDR3 is TGTGCCAGCAGTTACGCGGGGGGTCCGCGGCAGCCCCAGCATTTT. Translation: CASSYAGGPRQPQHF.

This clone was seen only once. The chain links TRBV2 to TRBJ2-2; 7 nucleotides align to TRBD1. Germline trimming cut 0 bases from V and 8 bases from J; bases unmatched to any gene: 12. This CDR3 contains 17 residues. Germline assignment: CDR1 SNHLY and CDR2 FYNNEI. The CDR3 spells CASSEASPRQGRGELFF. The CDR3 region has the DNA TGTGCCAGCAGTGAAGCCTCACCAAGACAGGGAAGGGGGGAGCTGTTTTTT. The full variable domain, in which reference TRBV2 and TRBJ2-2 provide the parts outside the CDR3, is EPEVTQTPSHQVTQMGQEVILRCVPISNHLYFYWYRQILGQKVEFLVSFYNNEISEKSEIFDDQFSVERPDGSNFTLKIRSTKLEDSAMYFCASSEASPRQGRGELFFGEGSRLTVL.

This sequence joins TRBV4-1 and TRBJ2-7, with unresolved D. The CDR3 has 17 residues. The V end was cut by 0 bases, the J end by 1 base, with 16 bases between. Germline values: CDR1 MGHRA, CDR2 YSYEKL. The CDR3 protein is CASSQDTLAEGSYEQYF. CDR3 in DNA: TGCGCCAGCAGCCAAGATACCCTGGCAGAAGGGTCCTACGAGCAGTACTTC.

The V and J genes are TRBV4-2 and TRBJ1-1, with D unclear. This CDR3 is built from 15 residues. Looked up from germline, CDR1 is LGHNA and CDR2 is YNFKEQ. Trimming stripped 0 bases from V and 10 bases from J, with 18 bases between. DNA for the CDR3: TGTGCCAGCAGCCAAGATGCCCCATTCTCGGGTGGAGCTTTCTTT. Amino acids: CASSQDAPFSGGAFF.

The V call is TRBV9, the J call TRBJ2-1; D is unclear. The CDR3 covers 15 residues. The germline CDR1 and CDR2 sequences are SGDLS and YYNGEE. V was pared by 0 bases and J by 2 bases, with 9 bases between. The CDR3 sequence: CASSVGTAAYNEQFF. Here the CDR3 DNA reads TGTGCCAGCAGCGTAGGGACGGCCGCCTACAATGAGCAGTTCTTC.

This clone has just one count. For the CDR3, the DNA is TGCAGCGGCCTAGACGGGACCAACACTGAAGCTTTCTTT. Translated: CSGLDGTNTEAFF. The genes are TRBV29-1 and TRBJ1-1, with D possibly being TRBD1 (5 bases). The germline gives CDR1 SQVTM, CDR2 ANQGSEA. The germline V and J ends were trimmed by 7 bases and 2 bases, with 14 bases remaining between them. The CDR3 sequence is 13 residues long.